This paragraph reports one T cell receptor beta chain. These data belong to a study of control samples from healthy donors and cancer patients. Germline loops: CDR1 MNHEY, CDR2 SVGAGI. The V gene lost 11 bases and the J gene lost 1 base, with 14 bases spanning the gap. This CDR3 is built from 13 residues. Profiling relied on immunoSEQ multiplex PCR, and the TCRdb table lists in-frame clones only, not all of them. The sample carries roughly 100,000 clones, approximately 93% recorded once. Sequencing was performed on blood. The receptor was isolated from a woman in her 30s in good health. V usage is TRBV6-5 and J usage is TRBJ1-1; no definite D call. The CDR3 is CAGAYLPNTEAFF. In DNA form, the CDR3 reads TGTGCCGGCGCGTATTTACCGAACACTGAAGCTTTCTTT.